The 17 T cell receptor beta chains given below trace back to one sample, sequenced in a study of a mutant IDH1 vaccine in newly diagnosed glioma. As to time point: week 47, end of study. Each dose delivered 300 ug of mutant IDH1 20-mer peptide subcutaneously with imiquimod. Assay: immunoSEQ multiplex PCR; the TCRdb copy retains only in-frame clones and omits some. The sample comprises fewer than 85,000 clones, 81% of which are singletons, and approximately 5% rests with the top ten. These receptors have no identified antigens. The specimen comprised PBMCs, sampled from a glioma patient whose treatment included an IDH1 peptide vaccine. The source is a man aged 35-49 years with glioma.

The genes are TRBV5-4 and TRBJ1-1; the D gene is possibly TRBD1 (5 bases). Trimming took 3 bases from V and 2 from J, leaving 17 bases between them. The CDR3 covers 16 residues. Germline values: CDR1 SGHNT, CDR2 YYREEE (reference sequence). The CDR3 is CASSSGGGVLNTEAFF. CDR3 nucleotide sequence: TGTGCCAGCAGCTCGGGCGGGGGGGTCCTTAACACTGAAGCTTTCTTT.

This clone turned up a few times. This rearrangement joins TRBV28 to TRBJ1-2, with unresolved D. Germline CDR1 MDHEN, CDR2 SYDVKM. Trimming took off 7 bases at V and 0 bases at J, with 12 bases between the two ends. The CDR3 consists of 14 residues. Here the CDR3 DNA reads TGTGCCAGCACCCAAGGTGGCTCTAACTATGGCTACACCTTC. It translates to CASTQGGSNYGYTF.

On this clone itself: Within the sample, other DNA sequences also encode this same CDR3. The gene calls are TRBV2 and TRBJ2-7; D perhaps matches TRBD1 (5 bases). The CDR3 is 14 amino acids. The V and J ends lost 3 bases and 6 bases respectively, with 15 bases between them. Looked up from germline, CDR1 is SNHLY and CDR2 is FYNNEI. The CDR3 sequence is CASSDPARAVEQYF. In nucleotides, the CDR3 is TGTGCCAGCAGTGATCCGGCCAGGGCGGTCGAGCAGTACTTC.

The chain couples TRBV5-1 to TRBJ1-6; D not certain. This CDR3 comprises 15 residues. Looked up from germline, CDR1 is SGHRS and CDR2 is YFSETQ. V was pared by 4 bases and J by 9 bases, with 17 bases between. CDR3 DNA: TGCGCCAGCAGCGGTCGGGCCGCCGCAGGTTCACCCCTCCACTTT. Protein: CASSGRAAAGSPLHF.

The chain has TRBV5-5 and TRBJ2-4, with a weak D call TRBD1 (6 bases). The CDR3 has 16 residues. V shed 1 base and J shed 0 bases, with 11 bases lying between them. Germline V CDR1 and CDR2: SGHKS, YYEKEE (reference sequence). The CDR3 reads CASSLRTAIAKNIQYF. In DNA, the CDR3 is TGTGCCAGCAGCTTGAGGACAGCGATAGCCAAAAACATTCAGTACTTC.

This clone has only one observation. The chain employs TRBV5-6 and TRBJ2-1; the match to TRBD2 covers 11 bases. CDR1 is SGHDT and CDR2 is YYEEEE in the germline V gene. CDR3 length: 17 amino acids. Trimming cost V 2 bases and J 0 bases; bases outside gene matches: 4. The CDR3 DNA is TGTGCCAGCAGCTTCGGTCTAGCGGGAGGCTCCTACAATGAGCAGTTCTTC. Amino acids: CASSFGLAGGSYNEQFF.

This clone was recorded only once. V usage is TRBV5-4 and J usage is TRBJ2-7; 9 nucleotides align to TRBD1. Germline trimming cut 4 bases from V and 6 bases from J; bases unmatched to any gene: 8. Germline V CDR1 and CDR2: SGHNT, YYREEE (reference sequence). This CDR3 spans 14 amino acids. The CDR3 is CASSQGQGRGEQYF. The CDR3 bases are TGTGCCAGCAGCCAGGGACAGGGCAGGGGCGAGCAGTACTTC.

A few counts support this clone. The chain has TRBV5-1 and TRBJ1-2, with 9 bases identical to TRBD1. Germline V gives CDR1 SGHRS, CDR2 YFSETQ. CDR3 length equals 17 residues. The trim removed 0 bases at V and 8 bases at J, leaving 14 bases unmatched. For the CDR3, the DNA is TGCGCCAGCAGCTTGGCCCTTCCGGGACAGGGAATAGGGGGCTACACCTTC. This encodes CASSLALPGQGIGGYTF.

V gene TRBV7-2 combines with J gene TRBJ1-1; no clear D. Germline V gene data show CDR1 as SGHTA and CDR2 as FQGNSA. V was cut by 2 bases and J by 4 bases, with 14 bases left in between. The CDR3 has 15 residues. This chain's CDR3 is CASSLNLGGRTEAFF. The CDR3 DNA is TGTGCCAGCAGCTTAAATCTGGGAGGGCGCACTGAAGCTTTCTTT.

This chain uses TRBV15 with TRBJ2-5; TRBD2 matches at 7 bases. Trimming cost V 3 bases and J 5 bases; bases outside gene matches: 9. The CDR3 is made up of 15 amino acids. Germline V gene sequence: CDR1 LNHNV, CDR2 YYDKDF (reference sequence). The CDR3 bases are TGTGCCACCAGCAGCGGGCTGGGGGGGGTTGAGACCCAGTACTTC. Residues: CATSSGLGGVETQYF.

As DNA, the CDR3 is TGTGCCAGCTCACTACCGGGACAGGGGCACAATGAGCAGTTCTTC. The encoded protein is CASSLPGQGHNEQFF. The chain employs TRBV18 and TRBJ2-1; TRBD1 agrees at 10 bases. Germline-derived CDR1 and CDR2 are KGHSH and LQKENI. The CDR3 is made up of 15 amino acids. Trimming removed 4 bases from V and 5 bases from J; junction bases left unmatched: 5. Variable domain in full (rest from reference TRBV18 and TRBJ2-1): NAGVMQNPRHLVRRRGQEARLRCSPMKGHSHVYWYRQLPEEGLKFMVYLQKENIIDESGMPKERFSAEFPKEGPSILRIQQVVRGDSAAYFCASSLPGQGHNEQFFGPGTRLTVL.

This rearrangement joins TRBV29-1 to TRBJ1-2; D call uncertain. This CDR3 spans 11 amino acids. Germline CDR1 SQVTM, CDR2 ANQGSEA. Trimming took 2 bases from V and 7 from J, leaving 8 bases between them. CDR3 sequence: CSVESTIGYTF. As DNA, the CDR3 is TGCAGCGTTGAATCGACTATTGGCTACACCTTC.

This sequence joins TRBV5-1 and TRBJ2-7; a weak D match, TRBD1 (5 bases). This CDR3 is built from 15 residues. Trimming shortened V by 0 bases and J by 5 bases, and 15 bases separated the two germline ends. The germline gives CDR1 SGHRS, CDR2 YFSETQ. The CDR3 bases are TGCGCCAGCAGCTTGGAAGTAGGGAAGGGGAACGAGCAGTACTTC. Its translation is CASSLEVGKGNEQYF.

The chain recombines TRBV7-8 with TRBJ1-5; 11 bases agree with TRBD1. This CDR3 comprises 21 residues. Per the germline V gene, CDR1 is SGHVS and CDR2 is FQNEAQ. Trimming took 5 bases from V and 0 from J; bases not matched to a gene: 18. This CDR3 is CASSPGQGATGGTNSNQPQHF. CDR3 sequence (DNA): TGTGCCAGCAGCCCTGGACAGGGGGCAACGGGAGGGACCAATAGCAATCAGCCCCAGCATTTT.

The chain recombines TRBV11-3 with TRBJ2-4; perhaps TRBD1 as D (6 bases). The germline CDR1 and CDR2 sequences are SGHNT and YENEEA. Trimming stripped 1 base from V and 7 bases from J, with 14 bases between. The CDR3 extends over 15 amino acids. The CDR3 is CASSLGKQGMNIQYF. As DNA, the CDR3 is TGTGCCAGCAGCTTAGGAAAACAGGGTATGAACATTCAGTACTTC.

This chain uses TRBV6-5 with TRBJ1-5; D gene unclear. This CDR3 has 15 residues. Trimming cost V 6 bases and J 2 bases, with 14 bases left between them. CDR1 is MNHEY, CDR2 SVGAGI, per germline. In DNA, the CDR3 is TGTGCCAGCAGCCCCCTGGGCGAGGGCAATCAGCCCCAGCATTTT. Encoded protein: CASSPLGEGNQPQHF.

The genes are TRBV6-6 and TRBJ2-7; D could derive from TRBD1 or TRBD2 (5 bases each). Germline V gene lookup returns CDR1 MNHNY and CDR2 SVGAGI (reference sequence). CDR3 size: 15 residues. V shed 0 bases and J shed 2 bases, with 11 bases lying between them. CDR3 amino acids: CASSYSGDQAYEQYF. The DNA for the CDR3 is TGTGCCAGCAGTTACTCGGGGGACCAGGCCTACGAGCAGTACTTC.